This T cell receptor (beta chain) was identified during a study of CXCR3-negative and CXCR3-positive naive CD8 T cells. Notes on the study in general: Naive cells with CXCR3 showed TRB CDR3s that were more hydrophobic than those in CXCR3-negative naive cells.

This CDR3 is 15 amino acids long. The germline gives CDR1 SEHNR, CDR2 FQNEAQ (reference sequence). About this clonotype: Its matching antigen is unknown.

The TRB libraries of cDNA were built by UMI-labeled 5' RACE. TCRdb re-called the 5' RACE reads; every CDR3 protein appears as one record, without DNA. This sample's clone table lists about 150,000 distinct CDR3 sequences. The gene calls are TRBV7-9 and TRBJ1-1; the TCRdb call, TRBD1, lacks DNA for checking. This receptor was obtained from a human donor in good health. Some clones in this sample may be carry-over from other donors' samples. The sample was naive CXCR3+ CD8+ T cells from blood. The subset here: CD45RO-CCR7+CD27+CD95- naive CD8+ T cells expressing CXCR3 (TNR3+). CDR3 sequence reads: CASSLALDSFPEAFF. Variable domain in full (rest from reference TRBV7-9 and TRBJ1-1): DTGVSQNPRHKITKRGQNVTFRCDPISEHNRLYWYRQTLGQGPEFLTYFQNEAQLEKSRLLSDRFSAERPKGSFSTLEIQRTEQGDSAMYLCASSLALDSFPEAFFGQGTRLTVV.